This is a list of T cell receptor beta chains from one sample in a study of CD8+CD57+ T cells in acquired aplastic anemia. Each CDR3 protein gets one entry after TCRdb re-called the reads with MiXCR. The sample holds roughly 130,000 distinct CDR3 sequences, around 48% seen once. The sample consisted of sorted CD4+, CD8+, or CD8+CD57+ T cells (not recorded which) from PBMCs. The origin of the receptors is a human donor in good health, serving as a control. CDR3s include the opening cysteine and the closing phenylalanine or tryptophan. Fields, in order: J gene, V gene, D gene, clone size, CDR3 protein, CDR3 DNA. A D gene is named only where the DNA matches it firmly. Some rows have no size entry. The others give once, few or many, or a class for an expanded clone.

TRBJ1-4 | TRBV25-1 | TRBD1 | once | CASGTGTINEKLFF | TGTGCCAGCGGGACAGGAACGATTAATGAAAAACTGTTTTTT
TRBJ2-3 | TRBV24-1 | NA | once | CATSDFNTRVMRDTQYF | TGTGCCACCAGTGATTTCAATACCAGGGTGATGAGGGATACGCAGTATTTT
TRBJ1-5 | TRBV10-3 | NA | NA | CAISPDAGNQPQHF | TGTGCCATCTCACCAGATGCGGGCAATCAGCCCCAGCATTTT
TRBJ1-1 | TRBV14 | NA | many | CASSPMNTEAFF | TGTGCCAGCAGCCCCATGAACACTGAAGCTTTCTTT
TRBJ2-5 | TRBV11-1 | NA | many | CASSLGAGLLETQYF | TGTGCCAGCAGCTTAGGGGCTGGACTTCTAGAGACCCAGTACTTC
TRBJ2-7 | TRBV2 | TRBD1 | NA | CASSGRQGGYEQHF | TGTGCCAGCAGTGGTCGACAAGGGGGCTACGAGCAGCACTTC
TRBJ1-2 | TRBV20-1 | NA | once | CSASPDGYGYTF | TGCAGTGCTAGCCCGGACGGCTATGGCTACACCTTC
TRBJ1-2 | TRBV20-1 | NA | few | CSAAATGPYGYTF | TGCAGTGCTGCCGCTACGGGACCCTATGGCTACACCTTC
TRBJ2-1 | TRBV7-8 | TRBD1 | NA | CASSFRDRDASEQFF | TGTGCCAGCAGCTTCCGGGACAGGGACGCTAGTGAGCAGTTCTTC
TRBJ2-1 | TRBV10-3 | NA | NA | CAISDPALSDSYNEQFF | TGTGCCATCAGTGACCCGGCGCTTAGCGACTCCTACAATGAGCAGTTCTTC
TRBJ2-2 | TRBV20-1 | NA | once | CSASLQRSTGELFF | TGCAGTGCTAGCCTACAGCGTTCGACCGGGGAGCTGTTTTTT
TRBJ2-5 | TRBV24-1 | NA | once | CATSDTRGNQETQYF | TGTGCCACCAGTGATACCAGGGGCAACCAAGAGACCCAGTACTTC
TRBJ2-3 | TRBV19 | TRBD1 | NA | CASRKRGHGTDTQYF | TGTGCCAGTAGGAAGAGGGGGCACGGCACAGATACGCAGTATTTT
TRBJ1-5 | TRBV6-5 | NA | NA | CASSYRGSLLVGHQRPQHF | TGTGCCAGCAGTTACCGAGGGTCGCTCCTGGTCGGGCATCAGCGGCCCCAGCATTTT
TRBJ1-2 | TRBV9 | NA | few | CASSPLHGYTF | TGTGCCAGCAGTCCTCTCCATGGCTACACCTTC
TRBJ2-1 | TRBV19 | NA | many | CASSIRGGESSYNEQFF | TGTGCCAGTAGTATTAGGGGGGGGGAGAGCTCCTACAATGAGCAGTTCTTC
TRBJ2-7 | TRBV20-1 | NA | NA | CSAASILAGAYEQYF | TGCAGCGCTGCGTCGATACTAGCTGGGGCCTACGAGCAGTACTTC
TRBJ2-5 | TRBV29-1 | NA | few | CSVPDPRTETQYF | TGCAGCGTCCCCGACCCACGGACAGAGACCCAGTACTTC
TRBJ2-7 | TRBV4-3 | NA | many | CASSQENGYVYEQYF | TGCGCCAGCAGCCAAGAAAACGGGTACGTTTACGAGCAGTACTTC
TRBJ2-6 | TRBV9 | TRBD1 | many | CASSVGRQGSGANVLTF | TGTGCCAGCAGCGTAGGTCGACAGGGCTCTGGGGCCAACGTCCTGACTTTC
TRBJ1-5 | TRBV18 | NA | few | CASSRDGDKQPQHF | TGTGCCAGCTCACGGGACGGGGATAAACAGCCCCAGCATTTT
TRBJ2-3 | TRBV28 | TRBD2 | many | CASSLRTSLTDTQYF | TGTGCCAGCAGTTTACGGACTAGCCTCACAGATACGCAGTATTTT
TRBJ1-1 | TRBV15 | NA | NA | CATSSWRNTEAFF | TGTGCCACCTCCTCGTGGAGGAACACTGAAGCTTTCTTT
TRBJ2-7 | TRBV29-1 | NA | NA | CSPGTTRNEQYF | TGCAGCCCCGGGACCACTCGGAACGAGCAGTACTTC
TRBJ1-5 | TRBV15 | TRBD1 | NA | CATSQDRIYSNQPQHF | TGTGCCACCAGCCAGGACAGGATTTATAGCAATCAGCCCCAGCATTTT
TRBJ2-7 | TRBV7-2 | NA | many | CASSLYPSEQYF | TGTGCCAGCAGCTTATACCCCTCCGAGCAGTACTTC
TRBJ2-7 | TRBV12-5 | NA | many | CASGVGTPQVYEQYF | TGTGCTAGTGGTGTCGGGACTCCCCAAGTCTACGAGCAGTACTTC
TRBJ1-2 | TRBV7-2 | NA | NA | CASSLGYTYGYTF | TGTGCCAGCAGCTTAGGATATACCTATGGCTACACCTTC
TRBJ2-7 | TRBV2 | TRBD2 | NA | CASRGLAGGTYEQYF | TGTGCCAGCAGGGGACTAGCGGGGGGAACCTACGAGCAGTACTTC
TRBJ2-7 | TRBV6-1 | TRBD1 | few | CASSSGTVNLRGHGQYF | TGTGCCAGCAGCTCCGGGACAGTAAATCTAAGGGGACACGGGCAGTACTTC
TRBJ2-5 | TRBV29-1 | NA | NA | CSVEGREETQYF | TGCAGCGTTGAGGGCAGGGAGGAGACCCAGTACTTC
TRBJ2-7 | TRBV19 | TRBD2 | NA | CASSTVNSGGANEQYF | TGTGCCAGTAGTACGGTTAATAGCGGGGGGGCCAACGAGCAGTACTTC
TRBJ2-7 | TRBV20-1 | NA | NA | CSARARGEQYF | TGCAGTGCCCGGGCCAGGGGCGAGCAGTACTTC
TRBJ1-2 | TRBV12-3/TRBV12-4 | TRBD1 | many | CASSRQGRGYTF | TGTGCCAGCAGCAGACAGGGGAGGGGCTACACCTTC
TRBJ2-7 | TRBV15 | NA | few | CATSRDRGGVGYF | TGTGCCACCAGCAGAGATCGAGGAGGCGTAGGGTACTTC
TRBJ2-7 | TRBV7-3 | NA | many | CASSLQEGNEQYF | TGTGCCAGCAGCTTACAGGAGGGTAACGAGCAGTACTTC